What follows are 26 T cell receptor beta chains derived from one specimen sequenced in a study of blood T cell repertoires in COVID-19. TCRdb keeps only in-frame clones here, not all; method: immunoSEQ multiplex PCR. The top ten clones hold 1.9% of a sample with around 140,000 clones, roughly three quarters of them seen once. The sequencing input was peripheral blood. The receptors were sampled from a woman in her 70s with acute or convalescent COVID-19.

This rearrangement joins TRBV28 to TRBJ1-4, with unresolved D. The CDR3 length is 13 residues. Trimming removed 3 bases at V and 4 bases at J, with 6 bases between. Germline-derived CDR1 and CDR2 are MDHEN and SYDVKM. The CDR3 spells CASSLSLNEKLFF. Here the CDR3 DNA reads TGTGCCAGCAGTTTGTCCCTTAATGAAAAACTGTTTTTT. The variable domain in full, completed from reference TRBV28 and TRBJ1-4, reads DVKVTQSSRYLVKRTGEKVFLECVQDMDHENMFWYRQDPGLGLRLIYFSYDVKMKEKGDIPEGYSVSREKKERFSLILESASTNQTSMYLCASSLSLNEKLFFGSGTQLSVL.

The V gene is TRBV15, the J gene TRBJ2-7; TRBD1 is a possible D gene (5 bases). V dropped 6 bases and J dropped 1 base, with 7 bases sitting between them. CDR1 LNHNV and CDR2 YYDKDF come from the germline V gene (reference sequence). The CDR3 is made up of 12 amino acids. The CDR3 reads CATSPGSYEQYF. The CDR3 coding sequence is TGTGCCACCAGTCCAGGGTCCTACGAGCAGTACTTC. Full variable domain (rest looked up from reference TRBV15 and TRBJ2-7): DAMVIQNPRYQVTQFGKPVTLSCSQTLNHNVMYWYQQKSSQAPKLLFHYYDKDFNNEADTPDNFQSRRPNTSFCFLDIRSPGLGDTAMYLCATSPGSYEQYFGPGTRLTVT.

V and J are TRBV3-1 (or the pseudogene TRBV3-2) and TRBJ1-1; 12 bases fit TRBD1. The V gene's germline CDR1 is LGHDT and CDR2 YNNKEL (reference sequence). CDR3 length: 16 amino acids. The junction had 5 bases not matched to a gene; V was cut back by 3 bases and J by 3 bases. The CDR3 DNA reads TGTGCCAGCAGCCAGGGGACAGGGGGCGGACACACTGAAGCTTTCTTT. Translation: CASSQGTGGGHTEAFF.

V and J are TRBV2 and TRBJ2-3, with 7 bases matching TRBD1. The junction had 9 bases not matched to a gene; V was cut back by 8 bases and J by 1 base. Germline CDR1 is SNHLY and CDR2 is FYNNEI. The CDR3 is 15 amino acids. The CDR3 protein is CASRVGGERTDTQYF. CDR3 bases: TGTGCCAGCCGCGTAGGGGGCGAACGCACAGATACGCAGTATTTT.

The genes are TRBV9 and TRBJ1-2, with D possibly being TRBD1 (6 bases). This CDR3 has 13 amino acids. V was shortened by 5 bases and J by 7 bases, with 15 bases between the two germline ends. Germline-derived CDR1 and CDR2 are SGDLS and YYNGEE. The DNA for the CDR3 is TGTGCCAGCAGTGAGGGACAAGGGGCTGGCTACACCTTC. The encoded protein is CASSEGQGAGYTF.

The chain has TRBV19 and TRBJ2-5; 7 bases line up with TRBD1. The CDR3 loop spans 15 amino acids. J gave up 2 bases and V 4 bases, and 7 bases lay outside the gene matches. CDR1 is LNHDA, CDR2 SQIVND, per germline (reference sequence). The CDR3 coding sequence is TGTGCCAGTAGTAGCACGCAGGGGGTTCAAGAGACCCAGTACTTC. Translating gives CASSSTQGVQETQYF.

The V and J genes are TRBV4-1 and TRBJ2-1; 11 bases line up with TRBD1. The germline V gene encodes CDR1 MGHRA and CDR2 YSYEKL. The CDR3 contains 16 residues. J was trimmed by 4 bases and V by 3 bases; bases with no gene match: 5. In nucleotides, the CDR3 is TGCGCCAGCAGCCACCCCGGGACAGGGGGGTACAATGAGCAGTTCTTC. Translation gives CASSHPGTGGYNEQFF.

The gene calls are TRBV7-3 and TRBJ2-3; 7 bases agree with TRBD1. V lost 5 bases, J lost 1 base, and 6 bases stayed unmatched. Germline V CDR1 and CDR2: SGHTA, FQGTGA. This CDR3 comprises 15 residues. The CDR3 sequence is CASSPRGLRTDTQYF. The CDR3 DNA sequence: TGTGCCAGCAGCCCGAGGGGGCTCCGCACAGATACGCAGTATTTT.

This chain links TRBV12-5 with TRBJ2-1; 9 bases line up with TRBD2. Germline assignment: CDR1 LGHNT and CDR2 FRNRAP. Trimming took 2 bases from V and 0 from J; bases not matched to a gene: 8. The CDR3 covers 18 residues. Written as DNA, the CDR3 is TGTGCTAGTGGTTTGTTTCTAGCGGGACCGAGCTCCTACAATGAGCAGTTCTTC. It is translated as CASGLFLAGPSSYNEQFF.

The J gene is TRBJ2-3, the V gene TRBV27; 8 nucleotides line up with TRBD1. J gave up 0 bases and V 6 bases, and 5 bases lay outside the gene matches. Germline CDR1 reads MNHEY; CDR2 reads SMNVEV (reference sequence). The CDR3 length is 15 residues. CDR3 nucleotide sequence: TGTGCCAGCAGACTCGGACAGGGAAGCACAGATACGCAGTATTTT. This translates into CASRLGQGSTDTQYF.

The J gene is TRBJ2-7, the V gene TRBV2; TRBD1 matches 9 bases. V shed 5 bases and J 2 bases; nucleotides not matched to a gene: 1. Germline V gene data show CDR1 as SNHLY and CDR2 as FYNNEI. The CDR3 totals 13 residues. The CDR3 DNA follows: TGTGCCAGCAGTACAGGGGGCCCCTACGAGCAGTACTTC. This codes for CASSTGGPYEQYF. The full variable domain, its missing parts supplied by reference TRBV2 and TRBJ2-7, is EPEVTQTPSHQVTQMGQEVILRCVPISNHLYFYWYRQILGQKVEFLVSFYNNEISEKSEIFDDQFSVERPDGSNFTLKIRSTKLEDSAMYFCASSTGGPYEQYFGPGTRLTVT.

This clone was counted only a few times. J is TRBJ1-5 and V is TRBV4-1, with TRBD1 as a possible D gene (6 bases). V was cut by 4 bases and J by 0 bases, with 22 bases left in between. This CDR3 is 19 amino acids long. CDR1 MGHRA and CDR2 YSYEKL come from the germline V gene. This CDR3 reads CASSPQGILGASSNQPQHF. The CDR3 coding sequence is TGCGCCAGCAGCCCCCAGGGGATTCTGGGGGCGAGTAGCAATCAGCCCCAGCATTTT.

This clone was recorded a few times. The chain employs TRBV18 and TRBJ2-3, with a weak D call TRBD1 (6 bases). The CDR3 contains 16 residues. CDR1 and CDR2 from the germline V gene are KGHSH and LQKENI. V lost 2 bases, J lost 0 bases, and 12 bases lay in between. The CDR3 nucleotides read TGTGCCAGCTCACCAGGTACAGGGAGAAGCACAGATACGCAGTATTTT. Amino acid sequence: CASSPGTGRSTDTQYF.

This clone came up a few times. This chain uses TRBV6-1 with TRBJ2-4; TRBD1 is a possible D gene (5 bases). The CDR3 sequence is 13 residues long. CDR1 is MNHNS and CDR2 is SASEGT in the germline V gene. V was shortened by 2 bases and J by 10 bases, with 12 bases between the two germline ends. CDR3 sequence reads: CASSESRQNIQYF. In DNA, the CDR3 is TGTGCCAGCAGTGAATCGAGACAGAATATTCAGTACTTC.

This clone has just a few counts. The chain couples TRBV5-4 to TRBJ1-1, with no clear D. Trimming cost V 1 base and J 5 bases, with 12 bases left between them. The germline V gene encodes CDR1 SGHNT and CDR2 YYREEE (reference sequence). The CDR3 extends over 14 amino acids. The CDR3 region is CASSLKIERTEAFF. Written as DNA, the CDR3 is TGTGCCAGCAGCTTGAAGATAGAAAGAACTGAAGCTTTCTTT.

CDR3 loop: CASSPLGGGQPQHF. CDR3 bases: TGTGCCAGCAGTCCCCTCGGGGGGGGGCAGCCCCAGCATTTT. This chain links TRBV28 with TRBJ1-5, with TRBD1 as a possible D gene (5 bases). The CDR3 is 14 amino acids. V lost 5 bases and J lost 7, with 15 bases in between. Germline V gene sequence: CDR1 MDHEN, CDR2 SYDVKM.

The gene calls are TRBV19 and TRBJ1-1; 7 positions match TRBD1. After removal of 6 bases from V and 3 bases from J, the junction contained 1 base not matched to a gene. CDR1 LNHDA and CDR2 SQIVND come from the germline V gene (reference sequence). This CDR3 spans 12 amino acids. CDR3 DNA: TGTGCCAGTAGGGACAGGCACACTGAAGCTTTCTTT. Protein: CASRDRHTEAFF.

The rearrangement joins TRBV18 to TRBJ1-4, with a tentative D call TRBD1 (6 bases). V dropped 6 bases and J dropped 6 bases, with 11 bases sitting between them. CDR1 is KGHSH and CDR2 is LQKENI in the germline V gene. The CDR3 contains 13 residues. The DNA for the CDR3 is TGTGCCAGCTCGCGGGGGGCGGATGAAAAACTGTTTTTT. Protein: CASSRGADEKLFF.

The chain has TRBV28 and TRBJ2-2; 10 bases fit TRBD2. This CDR3 is built from 14 residues. Germline loops: CDR1 MDHEN, CDR2 SYDVKM. V gave up 9 bases and J gave up 1 base; unmatched junction bases: 2. CDR3 sequence reads: CASGTSENTGELFF. The CDR3 coding sequence is TGTGCCAGTGGGACTAGCGAGAACACCGGGGAGCTGTTTTTT.

The V and J genes are TRBV5-1 and TRBJ1-6; 10 bases are shared with TRBD1. Germline values: CDR1 SGHRS, CDR2 YFSETQ. V lost 4 bases, J lost 6 bases, and 4 bases stayed unmatched. The CDR3 loop spans 15 amino acids. The CDR3 bases are TGCGCCAGCAGCCAGCGGACAGGGGGTAATTCACCCCTCCACTTT. It translates to CASSQRTGGNSPLHF. The variable domain in full, with the rest retrieved from reference TRBV5-1 and TRBJ1-6, is KAGVTQTPRYLIKTRGQQVTLSCSPISGHRSVSWYQQTPGQGLQFLFEYFSETQRNKGNFPGRFSGRQFSNSRSEMNVSTLELGDSALYLCASSQRTGGNSPLHFGNGTRLTVT.

J is TRBJ2-3 and V is TRBV7-6; weak D call: TRBD1 (6 bases). The ends were cut back, 2 bases at V and 2 bases at J, with 14 bases in the middle. Germline V gives CDR1 SGHVS, CDR2 FNYEAQ. The CDR3 has 16 amino acids. The CDR3 is CASSLSGQTNTDTQYF. The CDR3 region has the DNA TGTGCCAGCAGCTTATCAGGACAGACGAACACAGATACGCAGTATTTT.

This clone was seen once. V gene TRBV6-5 combines with J gene TRBJ2-7; TRBD1 aligns across 9 bases. The V gene's germline CDR1 is MNHEY and CDR2 SVGAGI. This CDR3 has 15 residues. Trimming cost V 6 bases and J 2 bases; bases outside gene matches: 8. The CDR3 DNA reads TGTGCCAGCAGCTCCGGGACAGGGCCCGCCTACGAGCAGTACTTC. It encodes CASSSGTGPAYEQYF.

This clone has just one count. This chain uses TRBV5-1 with TRBJ2-2, with D possibly matching TRBD2 (5 bases). This CDR3 is 15 amino acids long. Trimming took off 2 bases at V and 5 bases at J, with 13 bases between the two ends. Germline loops: CDR1 SGHRS, CDR2 YFSETQ. CDR3 loop: CASSLRGENTGELFF. CDR3 sequence (DNA): TGCGCCAGCAGCTTACGGGGAGAAAATACCGGGGAGCTGTTTTTT. The entire variable domain, with the rest obtained from reference TRBV5-1 and TRBJ2-2, is as follows: KAGVTQTPRYLIKTRGQQVTLSCSPISGHRSVSWYQQTPGQGLQFLFEYFSETQRNKGNFPGRFSGRQFSNSRSEMNVSTLELGDSALYLCASSLRGENTGELFFGEGSRLTVL.

This clone was observed a handful of times. The V call is TRBV7-9, the J call TRBJ1-2; a possible D gene is TRBD1 (5 bases). Germline CDR1 and CDR2: SEHNR and FQNEAQ (reference sequence). The CDR3 length is 14 residues. The V gene lost 6 bases and the J gene lost 0 bases, with 11 bases spanning the gap. The DNA for the CDR3 is TGTGCCAGCAGGCCCCAGGGCCCTAACTATGGCTACACCTTC. It translates to CASRPQGPNYGYTF. Using reference TRBV7-9 and TRBJ1-2 for the parts outside the CDR3, the full variable domain is DTGVSQNPRHKITKRGQNVTFRCDPISEHNRLYWYRQTLGQGPEFLTYFQNEAQLEKSRLLSDRFSAERPKGSFSTLEIQRTEQGDSAMYLCASRPQGPNYGYTFGSGTRLTVV.

CDR3 bases: TGTGCCAGCAGTTACCTCCGGAGCAATCAGCCCCAGCATTTT. Translating it yields CASSYLRSNQPQHF. The chain carries TRBV6-2 or TRBV6-3 and TRBJ1-5, with D unresolved. In germline, CDR1 is MNHEY, CDR2 SVGEGT. The CDR3 consists of 14 residues. The V and J ends lost 2 bases and 1 base respectively, with 6 bases between them.

The V gene is TRBV6-5, the J gene TRBJ2-1, with TRBD1 matching 9 bases. The CDR3 runs 14 residues. Germline V gene lookup returns CDR1 MNHEY and CDR2 SVGAGI. Trimming removed 5 bases from V and 4 bases from J; junction bases left unmatched: 3. The CDR3 DNA is TGTGCCAGCAGTAAGGGACAGGGTTACAATGAGCAGTTCTTC. Amino acids: CASSKGQGYNEQFF.